The present T cell receptor (beta chain) was sequenced within a study of cytomegalovirus exposure and HLA in healthy donors. Study at large: As an earlier analysis found, some 170 million T cells yielded over 95 million unique TCR beta sequences.

With 2 bases clipped from V and 5 bases from J, the junction kept 5 bases outside the gene matches. This CDR3 has 15 amino acids. Germline V lookup: CDR1 LGHNA, CDR2 YSLEER. Overall study results and limits: DRB1 showed the most TCR associations and HLA-C the fewest in a later analysis, as rates varied by HLA locus.

60 Vbeta and 13 Jbeta primers were used in PCR. Some clones are missing from TCRdb's copy, which holds only in-frame ones; the method was immunoSEQ multiplex PCR. The data contain more than 140,000 clones, roughly four fifths of them seen just once; the ten biggest clones take up more than 1.5%. Those who donated were healthy bone marrow donors. On this clone itself: As yet, its antigen is unknown.

Source material: PBMCs. The sequence came from a woman aged 35 to 49 in good health and CMV-seronegative. The chain has TRBV4-3 and TRBJ2-2; TRBD1 agrees at 7 bases. CDR3 bases: TGCGCCAGCAGCCAAACGGACAGGTGGACCGGGGAGCTGTTTTTT. Protein product: CASSQTDRWTGELFF.